This TCR beta chain was captured by sequencing in a study of T cells in Graves' hyperthyroidism and ophthalmopathy. This clonotype has at least ten counts. Amplification of TCR beta CDR3 regions was performed using RNA transcripts as template. A first-round RT-PCR of the TCR CDR3 used the HTBI primer set. TCRdb re-called the multiplex PCR reads through MiXCR, storing one row per CDR3 protein. This sample has a few hundred thousand distinct CDR3 sequences; 15% to 20% occur once, and the top ten carry roughly 29%. Germline loops: CDR1 SGHRS, CDR2 YFSETQ. CDR3 length equals 13 residues. Between the trimmed V and J ends, which lost 5 bases and 6 bases, there was a span of 12 bases.

Sequenced sample: blood. The sequence derives from a woman aged 25 to 45 with Graves' ophthalmopathy. V gene TRBV5-1 combines with J gene TRBJ2-1; D not certain. The CDR3: CASREGRFNEQFF. The CDR3 DNA is TGCGCCAGCAGGGAAGGCCGGTTCAATGAGCAGTTCTTC. Full variable domain (outside the CDR3, taken from reference TRBV5-1 and TRBJ2-1): KAGVTQTPRYLIKTRGQQVTLSCSPISGHRSVSWYQQTPGQGLQFLFEYFSETQRNKGNFPGRFSGRQFSNSRSEMNVSTLELGDSALYLCASREGRFNEQFFGPGTRLTVL.